Listed below are T cell receptor beta chains from one sample, sequenced in a study of spatial heterogeneity in lung cancer. TCRdb itself ran the 5' RACE reads through MiXCR, one entry per CDR3 protein. The sample contains under 15,000 distinct CDR3 sequences, about 5.6% of which appear only once. The source material was lung tumor tissue, sampled at surgery. These receptors were collected from a female donor with early-stage non-small cell lung cancer. The CDR3 runs from the conserved cysteine through the conserved F or W. Each record gives: V gene, D gene, J gene, CDR3 length, clone size, CDR3 protein, CDR3 DNA. A D gene is named only where the DNA matches it firmly. Expanded clones get a size class; other rows say once, few or many, or leave the size out.

V gene: TRBV3-1
D gene: -
J gene: TRBJ2-3
CDR3 length: 10
clone size: many
CDR3 protein: CASGWDTQYF
CDR3 DNA: TGTGCCAGCGGATGGGATACGCAGTATTTT

V gene: TRBV5-6
D gene: -
J gene: TRBJ2-7
CDR3 length: 13
clone size: many
CDR3 protein: CASSPRTRYEQYF
CDR3 DNA: TGTGCCAGCAGTCCGAGGACACGCTACGAGCAGTACTTC

V gene: TRBV6-1
D gene: -
J gene: TRBJ1-6
CDR3 length: 13
clone size: many
CDR3 protein: CASSDGRTSPLHF
CDR3 DNA: TGTGCCAGCAGTGATGGGCGGACTTCACCCCTCCACTTT

V gene: TRBV19
D gene: TRBD1
J gene: TRBJ1-2
CDR3 length: 14
clone size: many
CDR3 protein: CATSRGGAGYGYTF
CDR3 DNA: TGTGCCACCTCAAGAGGGGGCGCTGGCTATGGCTACACCTTC

V gene: TRBV2
D gene: -
J gene: TRBJ2-3
CDR3 length: 11
clone size: many
CDR3 protein: CASRITDTQYF
CDR3 DNA: TGTGCCAGCAGAATCACAGATACGCAGTATTTT

V gene: TRBV2
D gene: -
J gene: TRBJ1-2
CDR3 length: 11
clone size: many
CDR3 protein: CASQTGYGYTF
CDR3 DNA: TGTGCCAGCCAGACAGGCTATGGCTACACCTTC

V gene: TRBV4-3
D gene: TRBD2
J gene: TRBJ2-1
CDR3 length: 17
clone size: many
CDR3 protein: CASSQDPPSGSYNEQFF
CDR3 DNA: TGCGCCAGCAGCCAAGATCCACCTAGCGGTTCCTACAATGAGCAGTTCTTC

V gene: TRBV6-2/TRBV6-3
D gene: -
J gene: TRBJ2-3
CDR3 length: 15
clone size: many
CDR3 protein: CASRSGGLGTDTQYF
CDR3 DNA: TGTGCCAGCAGATCCGGGGGATTAGGCACAGATACGCAGTATTTT

V gene: TRBV5-1
D gene: -
J gene: TRBJ1-1
CDR3 length: 12
clone size: many
CDR3 protein: CASSSQGVGAFF
CDR3 DNA: TGCGCCAGCAGCTCCCAGGGCGTTGGGGCTTTCTTT

V gene: TRBV6-1
D gene: TRBD2
J gene: TRBJ2-1
CDR3 length: 16
clone size: many
CDR3 protein: CASSPGGLALGNEQFF
CDR3 DNA: TGTGCCAGCAGTCCGGGCGGACTAGCGTTAGGCAATGAGCAGTTCTTC

V gene: TRBV5-1
D gene: -
J gene: TRBJ1-6
CDR3 length: 14
clone size: medium-sized
CDR3 protein: CASSLEQVASPLHF
CDR3 DNA: TGCGCCAGCAGCTTGGAACAGGTTGCCTCACCCCTCCACTTT

V gene: TRBV2
D gene: TRBD2
J gene: TRBJ2-3
CDR3 length: 18
clone size: many
CDR3 protein: CASSEAGGLAASTDTQYF
CDR3 DNA: TGTGCCAGCAGTGAAGCGGGGGGACTAGCGGCTAGCACAGATACGCAGTATTTT

V gene: TRBV7-8
D gene: -
J gene: TRBJ2-5
CDR3 length: 14
clone size: many
CDR3 protein: CASSPRVGWETQYF
CDR3 DNA: TGTGCCAGCAGCCCCCGCGTCGGATGGGAGACCCAGTACTTC

V gene: TRBV12-3/TRBV12-4
D gene: -
J gene: TRBJ1-1
CDR3 length: 11
clone size: medium-sized
CDR3 protein: CASSLFSEAFF
CDR3 DNA: TGTGCCAGCAGTTTATTTTCTGAAGCTTTCTTT

V gene: TRBV2
D gene: TRBD2
J gene: TRBJ2-1
CDR3 length: 18
clone size: many
CDR3 protein: CASSERGLAGSSYNEQFF
CDR3 DNA: TGTGCCAGCAGTGAACGCGGGCTAGCGGGGAGCTCCTACAATGAGCAGTTCTTC

V gene: TRBV15
D gene: TRBD1
J gene: TRBJ2-5
CDR3 length: 16
clone size: many
CDR3 protein: CATSRAYRGRQETQYF
CDR3 DNA: TGTGCCACCAGCAGAGCCTACAGGGGACGGCAAGAGACCCAGTACTTC

V gene: TRBV5-1
D gene: -
J gene: TRBJ1-1
CDR3 length: 14
clone size: medium-sized
CDR3 protein: CASSFLVGATEAFF
CDR3 DNA: TGCGCCAGCAGCTTCTTGGTCGGGGCCACTGAAGCTTTCTTT

V gene: TRBV7-2
D gene: -
J gene: TRBJ2-2
CDR3 length: 15
clone size: medium-sized
CDR3 protein: CASSPQGAGTGELFF
CDR3 DNA: TGTGCCAGCAGCCCTCAAGGGGCGGGGACCGGGGAGCTGTTTTTT

V gene: TRBV29-1
D gene: -
J gene: TRBJ2-7
CDR3 length: 11
clone size: many
CDR3 protein: CSVGQSYEQYF
CDR3 DNA: TGCAGCGTTGGACAGTCGTACGAGCAGTACTTC

V gene: TRBV5-1
D gene: TRBD2
J gene: TRBJ2-1
CDR3 length: 16
clone size: many
CDR3 protein: CASSSLAGEAYNEQFF
CDR3 DNA: TGCGCCAGCAGCTCACTAGCGGGAGAGGCATACAATGAGCAGTTCTTC

V gene: TRBV15
D gene: -
J gene: TRBJ1-6
CDR3 length: 13
clone size: medium-sized
CDR3 protein: CATSRVVNSPLHF
CDR3 DNA: TGTGCCACCAGCAGAGTTGTAAATTCACCCCTCCACTTT

V gene: TRBV5-6
D gene: -
J gene: TRBJ2-3
CDR3 length: 13
clone size: many
CDR3 protein: CASSLPQPTAQYF
CDR3 DNA: TGTGCCAGCAGCTTACCCCAACCAACCGCGCAGTATTTT

V gene: TRBV6-2/TRBV6-3
D gene: -
J gene: TRBJ1-5
CDR3 length: 16
clone size: many
CDR3 protein: CASRDGRGEGNQPQHF
CDR3 DNA: TGTGCCAGCAGGGACGGACGGGGGGAGGGCAATCAGCCCCAGCATTTT

V gene: TRBV12-3/TRBV12-4
D gene: TRBD1
J gene: TRBJ2-5
CDR3 length: 13
clone size: many
CDR3 protein: CASSFDRVGTQYF
CDR3 DNA: TGTGCCAGCAGTTTTGACAGGGTCGGGACCCAGTACTTC

V gene: TRBV12-3/TRBV12-4
D gene: TRBD2
J gene: TRBJ2-5
CDR3 length: 16
clone size: many
CDR3 protein: CASRPNLAGPEETQYF
CDR3 DNA: TGTGCCAGCAGACCAAATTTAGCGGGGCCCGAAGAGACCCAGTACTTC

V gene: TRBV7-7
D gene: -
J gene: TRBJ2-2
CDR3 length: 14
clone size: -
CDR3 protein: CASSTQVATGELFF
CDR3 DNA: TGTGCTAGCAGTACCCAGGTTGCCACCGGGGAGCTGTTTTTT

V gene: TRBV11-2
D gene: -
J gene: TRBJ2-7
CDR3 length: 14
clone size: many
CDR3 protein: CASSRGRFTYEQYF
CDR3 DNA: TGTGCCAGCAGCCGCGGACGTTTCACCTACGAGCAGTACTTC

V gene: TRBV6-2/TRBV6-3
D gene: TRBD2
J gene: TRBJ2-3
CDR3 length: 16
clone size: few
CDR3 protein: CASRPAWTGGSDTQYF
CDR3 DNA: TGTGCCAGCAGGCCCGCCTGGACGGGAGGTTCAGATACGCAGTATTTT

V gene: TRBV28
D gene: -
J gene: TRBJ2-2
CDR3 length: 15
clone size: many
CDR3 protein: CASALVDSFTGELFF
CDR3 DNA: TGTGCCAGCGCGTTGGTTGACAGCTTCACCGGGGAGCTGTTTTTT

V gene: TRBV28
D gene: -
J gene: TRBJ1-2
CDR3 length: 13
clone size: many
CDR3 protein: CASRQRANYGYTF
CDR3 DNA: TGTGCCAGCAGGCAAAGAGCTAACTATGGCTACACCTTC

V gene: TRBV12-3/TRBV12-4
D gene: -
J gene: TRBJ1-1
CDR3 length: 14
clone size: many
CDR3 protein: CASSPDRRNTEAFF
CDR3 DNA: TGTGCCAGCAGCCCCGACAGGAGGAACACTGAAGCTTTCTTT